The 23 T cell receptor beta chains listed next were all sequenced from one sample in a study of T cell responses to AZD1222 COVID-19 vaccine. Some clones are missing from TCRdb's copy, which holds only in-frame ones; the method was immunoSEQ multiplex PCR. Found here are about 110,000 clones, around 87% of them singletons; the top ten hold around 4.5%. Sequenced here: peripheral blood, sampled 28 days after the second AZD1222 dose. The source of these receptors is an adult who received the AZD1222 COVID-19 vaccine.

This sequence joins TRBV4-2 and TRBJ2-3, with 16 bases that match TRBD2. The V gene's germline CDR1 is LGHNA and CDR2 YNFKEQ. Trimming removed 3 bases from V and 5 bases from J; junction bases left unmatched: 14. The CDR3 has 20 amino acids. CDR3 nucleotide sequence: TGTGCCAGCAGCCACCGAGGGACTAGCGGGAGGGCCGATTTAAAAGATACGCAGTATTTT. This gives the protein CASSHRGTSGRADLKDTQYF.

The chain links TRBV12-3 or TRBV12-4 to TRBJ1-2; D call uncertain. The CDR3 is made up of 12 amino acids. Trimming removed 0 bases at V and 6 bases at J, with 5 bases between. The CDR3 DNA is TGTGCCAGCAGTTTAGCGAGGAATGGCTACACCTTC. It specifies CASSLARNGYTF.

The CDR3 bases are TGTGCCAGCAGCCCTCCAGGGGCCGCGAGTCGAGAGACCCAGTACTTC. This translates into CASSPPGAASRETQYF. The rearrangement uses TRBV27 and TRBJ2-5; D perhaps matches TRBD1 (6 bases). Looked up from germline, CDR1 is MNHEY and CDR2 is SMNVEV (reference sequence). The CDR3 spans 16 residues. Between the trimmed V and J ends, which lost 6 bases and 4 bases, there was a span of 21 bases.

This rearrangement joins TRBV14 to TRBJ1-2; D is unclear. From germline, CDR1 is SGHDN and CDR2 FVKESK. Trimming took 4 bases from V and 6 from J, leaving 15 bases between them. This CDR3 is built from 14 residues. The CDR3 DNA reads as TGTGCCAGCAGCCCTCAATATAGCAGTGATGGCTACACCTTC. Its protein is CASSPQYSSDGYTF.

V and J are TRBV7-2 and TRBJ1-2; 9 nucleotides agree with TRBD1. The CDR3 sequence is 16 residues long. Looked up from germline, CDR1 is SGHTA and CDR2 is FQGNSA. The V gene end was trimmed by 2 bases and the J gene end by 4 bases; junction bases not matched to a gene: 8. The DNA for the CDR3 is TGTGCCAGCAGCTTAACGAGGGACAGGGCCATCTATGGCTACACCTTC. Its protein product is CASSLTRDRAIYGYTF.

V usage is TRBV5-5 and J usage is TRBJ2-5, with 8 bases that match TRBD2. This CDR3 has 15 residues. Germline V gene sequence: CDR1 SGHKS, CDR2 YYEKEE (reference sequence). Trimming removed 3 bases from V and 4 bases from J; junction bases left unmatched: 8. The CDR3 nucleotides are TGTGCCAGCAGCTCGGGTTTGCGGGGGGCAGAGACCCAGTACTTC. Its translation is CASSSGLRGAETQYF.

V and J are TRBV11-2 and TRBJ2-2, with 8 bases fitting TRBD1. With V trimmed by 5 bases and J by 6 bases, 14 bases remained unmatched. Germline assignment: CDR1 SGHAT and CDR2 FQNNGV. The CDR3 spans 17 residues. CDR3 sequence reads: CASSPTGAYPSAGELFF. The DNA for the CDR3 is TGTGCCAGCAGCCCGACAGGGGCCTATCCGTCAGCCGGGGAGCTGTTTTTT.

In DNA form, the CDR3 reads TGTGCCAGCAGCTTAGGACATACCAAAAACATTCAGTACTTC. Translating it yields CASSLGHTKNIQYF. V and J are TRBV7-2 and TRBJ2-4, with D unclear. The length of the CDR3 is 14 residues. Trimming took off 1 base at V and 2 bases at J, with 6 bases between the two ends. The V gene's germline CDR1 is SGHTA and CDR2 FQGNSA.

This clone was detected once. The CDR3: CATSDPSYQNSGNTIYF. The CDR3 DNA follows: TGTGCCACCAGTGATCCTAGTTACCAGAACTCTGGAAACACCATATATTTT. The V gene is TRBV24-1, the J gene TRBJ1-3; D gene uncertain. This CDR3 comprises 17 residues. Between the trimmed V and J ends, which lost 3 bases and 0 bases, there was a span of 14 bases. Per germline, CDR1 KGHDR and CDR2 SFDVKD.

The V gene is TRBV12-5, the J gene TRBJ2-3; 7 nucleotides agree with TRBD1. V trimming: 3 bases; J trimming: 5 bases; junction bases outside the gene matches: 8. This CDR3 has 15 residues. Germline lookup yields CDR1 LGHNT and CDR2 FRNRAP. The CDR3 spells CASGFHPDRVDTQYF. CDR3 in DNA: TGTGCTAGTGGTTTCCACCCTGACAGGGTAGATACGCAGTATTTT.

This chain links TRBV10-3 with TRBJ1-3; D perhaps matches TRBD1 (6 bases). The CDR3 sequence is 14 residues long. Trimming cost V 6 bases and J 0 bases, with 9 bases left between them. Germline CDR1 is ENHRY and CDR2 is SYGVKD. The CDR3 sequence: CAIRDSSSGNTIYF. As DNA, the CDR3 is TGTGCCATCAGGGACAGTAGCTCTGGAAACACCATATATTTT.

The chain has TRBV2 and TRBJ1-2; D perhaps matches TRBD1 (6 bases). Germline V lookup: CDR1 SNHLY, CDR2 FYNNEI. The V end was cut by 6 bases, the J end by 2 bases, with 13 bases between. CDR3 length equals 14 residues. The CDR3 DNA reads as TGTGCCAGCAGCCTAAAGGGGGGGAACTATGGCTACACCTTC. As protein: CASSLKGGNYGYTF.

This sequence joins TRBV7-9 and TRBJ1-2; a possible D gene is TRBD1 (5 bases). This CDR3 has 14 residues. Trimming removed 4 bases from V and 4 bases from J, with 13 bases in between. Germline CDR1 and CDR2: SEHNR and FQNEAQ (reference sequence). The CDR3 sequence is CASSSRDGPYGYTF. CDR3 DNA sequence: TGTGCCAGCAGCTCCCGGGACGGTCCCTATGGCTACACCTTC.

The chain is built from TRBV7-8 and TRBJ1-2, with a possible D match to TRBD1 (5 bases). The CDR3 loop spans 11 amino acids. Trimming removed 5 bases from V and 13 bases from J, with 14 bases in between. The germline CDR1 and CDR2 sequences are SGHVS and FQNEAQ. For the CDR3, the DNA is TGTGCCAGCAGCCTACAAGGGGCGGTCACCTTC. It is translated as CASSLQGAVTF. Full variable domain (remainder filled in from reference TRBV7-8 and TRBJ1-2): GAGVSQSPRYKVAKRGQDVALRCDPISGHVSLFWYQQALGQGPEFLTYFQNEAQLDKSGLPSDRFFAERPEGSVSTLKIQRTQQEDSAVYLCASSLQGAVTFGSGTRLTVV.

The chain joins TRBV5-6 to TRBJ2-7; D remains unclear. The V gene's germline CDR1 is SGHDT and CDR2 YYEEEE. Trimming cost V 1 base and J 0 bases, with 14 bases left between them. The CDR3 extends over 16 amino acids. CDR3 in DNA: TGTGCCAGCAGCTTGCGAGCCGCCAAGAGCTCCTACGAGCAGTACTTC. It is translated as CASSLRAAKSSYEQYF. Variable domain in full (rest from reference TRBV5-6 and TRBJ2-7): DAGVTQSPTHLIKTRGQQVTLRCSPKSGHDTVSWYQQALGQGPQFIFQYYEEEERQRGNFPDRFSGHQFPNYSSELNVNALLLGDSALYLCASSLRAAKSSYEQYFGPGTRLTVT.

For this clone: Sequence at one end of the junction differs from germline and may be a read error. The V and J genes are TRBV7-9 and TRBJ1-5; weak D call: TRBD1 (5 bases). The CDR3 extends over 19 amino acids. Germline V gene data show CDR1 as SEHNR and CDR2 as FQNEAQ (reference sequence). CDR3 protein: CASSRWSGPSENPNRPQHF. CDR3 in DNA: TGTGCCAGCAGCCGATGGTCGGGGCCCTCGGAAAATCCAAATCGGCCCCAGCATTTT.

The gene calls are TRBV12-5 and TRBJ1-1; unclear D gene. Trimming stripped 2 bases from V and 7 bases from J, with 20 bases between. From germline, CDR1 is LGHNT and CDR2 FRNRAP. This CDR3 is built from 16 residues. CDR3 coding DNA: TGTGCTAGTGGTTTGTTGACCGGGCCCAAGAAGGATGAAGCTTTCTTT. Translation gives CASGLLTGPKKDEAFF.

The gene calls are TRBV7-2 and TRBJ2-7; D is perhaps TRBD1 or TRBD2 (5 bases each). Trimming pared 1 base from V and 2 bases from J, leaving 9 bases between. The germline CDR1 and CDR2 sequences are SGHTA and FQGNSA. This CDR3 comprises 14 residues. In DNA, the CDR3 is TGTGCCAGCAGCTTAGGAACGGGGCCCTACGAGCAGTACTTC. Residues: CASSLGTGPYEQYF.

J is TRBJ2-2 and V is TRBV30; 15 nucleotides align to TRBD2. This CDR3 has 15 amino acids. With 5 bases clipped from V and 6 bases from J, the junction kept 4 bases outside the gene matches. The V gene's germline CDR1 is GTSNPN and CDR2 SVGIG (reference sequence). CDR3 nucleotides: TGTGCCTGGGGACTAGCGGGGGGGCCGCCCGGGGAGCTGTTTTTT. As protein: CAWGLAGGPPGELFF.

The rearrangement links TRBV6-5 to TRBJ2-7; D perhaps matches TRBD1 (5 bases). V lost 8 bases to trimming and J lost 1 base, with 9 bases between them. This CDR3 region has 12 residues. CDR1 is MNHEY and CDR2 is SVGAGI in the germline V gene. CDR3 nucleotide sequence: TGTGCCAGCCGGGCAGGGTCCTACGAGCAGTACTTC. It specifies CASRAGSYEQYF.

The gene calls are TRBV28 and TRBJ2-1, with 7 bases lining up with TRBD2. Germline V gives CDR1 MDHEN, CDR2 SYDVKM. The CDR3 consists of 12 residues. V shed 3 bases and J 15 bases; nucleotides not matched to a gene: 8. Here the CDR3 reads CASSLLAGELFF. As DNA, the CDR3 is TGTGCCAGCAGTTTGCTGGCGGGGGAGTTGTTCTTC.

The V gene is TRBV24-1, the J gene TRBJ2-7; D gene ambiguous. CDR3 length: 16 amino acids. Germline V CDR1 and CDR2: KGHDR, SFDVKD. V dropped 4 bases and J dropped 5 bases, with 20 bases sitting between them. CDR3 in DNA: TGTGCCACCAGTGAAAGTAACAGAGACAAGGCGCACGAGCAGTACTTC. Translation gives CATSESNRDKAHEQYF.

The chain carries TRBV7-3 and TRBJ2-7; TRBD1 matches at 7 bases. CDR3 size: 15 residues. The germline gives CDR1 SGHTA, CDR2 FQGTGA. The V gene end was trimmed by 3 bases and the J gene end by 5 bases; junction bases not matched to a gene: 10. The CDR3 sequence: CASSLLMRTGDEQYF. DNA for the CDR3: TGTGCCAGCAGCTTGTTAATGCGTACAGGGGACGAGCAGTACTTC. Full variable domain (missing parts from reference TRBV7-3 and TRBJ2-7): GAGVSQTPSNKVTEKGKYVELRCDPISGHTALYWYRQSLGQGPEFLIYFQGTGAADDSGLPNDRFFAVRPEGSVSTLKIQRTERGDSAVYLCASSLLMRTGDEQYFGPGTRLTVT.